Below, 29 T cell receptor beta chains from the same sample are listed, as sequenced in a study of regulatory T cells in long-lasting Graves disease (TCRdb year 2021). Receptor amplification or capture employed multiplex PCR. For sequencing, an Illumina HiSeq 4000 was employed. CDR3 regions were amplified by Arm-PCR with iRepertoire HTBI primers to construct TCR beta libraries. In-frame beta chains were kept once TCRdb had trimmed the public reads at Q25 with fastp and called clones with MiXCR. Every distinct CDR3 protein forms one entry, paired with its most common genes and DNA. Here the sample has about 440,000 distinct CDR3 sequences; about a sixth occur a single time. Roughly 23% of the sample is held by the ten biggest clonotypes. The time point label on this specimen signifies: newly diagnosed GD, antithyroid drugs for less than 3 months. For both TCR sequencing and RNA sequencing, RNA was extracted from PBMCs using TRIzol.

A further study also used this sample, focusing on T cells in Graves' hyperthyroidism and ophthalmopathy.

The sequencing here drew on peripheral blood mononuclear cells (PBMCs), taken at new diagnosis, from a patient treated with antithyroid drugs. The receptors shown here come from a woman aged 18 to 35 with Graves disease. Donor details come from another sample of the same person, matched by shared clones.

This clonotype was picked up a small number of times. The chain carries TRBV12-3 or TRBV12-4 and TRBJ2-2; TRBD2 agrees at 10 bases. The CDR3 runs to 18 residues. J gave up 1 base and V 3 bases, and 8 bases lay outside the gene matches. CDR3 region: CASSLGLAGVRNTGELFF. The CDR3 DNA follows: TGTGCCAGCAGTTTGGGGCTAGCGGGAGTTCGGAACACCGGGGAGCTGTTTTTT.

To note about this clonotype: A much larger clone lies one base from this, so it may be a read error. V and J are TRBV3-1 and TRBJ2-5; D gene unclear. The CDR3 is 13 residues long. Germline V gene sequence: CDR1 LGHDT, CDR2 YNNKEL (reference sequence). The CDR3 DNA reads TGTGCCGGCAGCTGGGGATTTCAAGAGACCCAGTACTTC. Its translation is CAGSWGFQETQYF.

This clonotype appeared many times. The gene calls are TRBV19 and TRBJ2-7; 10 bases align to TRBD1. The CDR3 is 16 residues long. Germline V gene sequence: CDR1 LNHDA, CDR2 SQIVND (reference sequence). J was trimmed by 1 base and V by 9 bases; bases with no gene match: 12. The DNA for the CDR3 is TGTGCCAGACCTTCGCCCGGGACAGGGGTGTCCTACGAGCAGTACTTC. It translates to CARPSPGTGVSYEQYF.

This clonotype was seen many times. An end of the junction does not agree with germline; a read error may underlie this. This chain connects TRBV5-1 to TRBJ2-7; no reliable D call. CDR3 length: 11 residues. Per the germline V gene, CDR1 is SGHRS and CDR2 is YFSETQ. The CDR3 DNA sequence: TGTGCCAGCAGTGTAACCTACGAGCAGTACTTC. Encoded protein: CASSVTYEQYF. Variable domain in full (rest from reference TRBV5-1 and TRBJ2-7): KAGVTQTPRYLIKTRGQQVTLSCSPISGHRSVSWYQQTPGQGLQFLFEYFSETQRNKGNFPGRFSGRQFSNSRSEMNVSTLELGDSALYLCASSVTYEQYFGPGTRLTVT.

Only a few counts were recorded for this clonotype. CDR3 loop: CASSATLTYGYTF. CDR3 nucleotides: TGCGCCAGCAGCGCCACGCTCACATATGGCTACACCTTC. The rearrangement joins TRBV5-1 to TRBJ1-2, with D uncertain. The CDR3 contains 13 residues. Germline V gene data show CDR1 as SGHRS and CDR2 as YFSETQ. Trimming stripped 4 bases from V and 5 bases from J, with 12 bases between.

The sample holds a few counts of this clonotype. The chain recombines TRBV16 with TRBJ1-5; no firm D call. Germline V gene sequence: CDR1 KGHSY, CDR2 FQNENV. The CDR3 contains 14 residues. The germline V and J ends were trimmed by 3 bases and 3 bases, with 9 bases remaining between them. As DNA, the CDR3 is TGTGCCAGCAGCCAGAGCCAGAACAATCAGCCCCAGCATTTT. Translated: CASSQSQNNQPQHF.

This clonotype showed up many times. This chain joins TRBV28 and TRBJ2-5, with 10 bases that match TRBD1. V lost 6 bases and J lost 5; bases outside the gene matches: 6. CDR3 length: 14 residues. The germline V gene has CDR1 MDHEN and CDR2 SYDVKM. The CDR3 DNA follows: TGTGCCAGCAGCAGGACAGGGGGGGTGGAGACCCAGTACTTC. Encoded protein: CASSRTGGVETQYF.

This clonotype showed up many times. V gene TRBV7-8 combines with J gene TRBJ1-2; no clear D gene. Trimming cost V 3 bases and J 2 bases, with 7 bases left between them. The CDR3 length is 13 residues. Germline V gives CDR1 SGHVS, CDR2 FQNEAQ. CDR3 residues: CASSFQSNYGYTF. In nucleotides, the CDR3 is TGTGCCAGCAGCTTTCAGAGCAACTATGGCTACACCTTC.

This clonotype was observed at least ten times. The chain has TRBV3-1 and TRBJ1-3; D is unresolved. V gave up 1 base and J gave up 5 bases, with 12 bases separating them. The CDR3 sequence is 15 residues long. Germline CDR1 LGHDT, CDR2 YNNKEL (reference sequence). This CDR3 reads CASSQAPGRRNTIYF. CDR3 nucleotide sequence: TGTGCCAGCAGCCAAGCCCCCGGACGTCGAAACACCATATATTTT. Variable domain in full (rest from reference TRBV3-1 and TRBJ1-3): DTAVSQTPKYLVTQMGNDKSIKCEQNLGHDTMYWYKQDSKKFLKIMFSYNNKELIINETVPNRFSPKSPDKAHLNLHINSLELGDSAVYFCASSQAPGRRNTIYFGEGSWLTVV.

This clonotype was seen more than once but under ten times. The J gene is TRBJ1-5, the V gene TRBV20-1, with 7 nucleotides matching TRBD1. CDR3 length: 16 residues. The germline V gene encodes CDR1 DFQATT and CDR2 SNEGSKA (reference sequence). After removal of 0 bases from V and 3 bases from J, the junction contained 8 bases not matched to a gene. Here the CDR3 reads CSARDGQANYNQPQHF. The CDR3 nucleotides are TGCAGTGCTAGAGATGGACAGGCAAATTACAATCAGCCCCAGCATTTT.

This clonotype was recorded at least ten times. The CDR3, as DNA: TGTGCCAGCAGTTTATCCGGGAGAAGGTACGAGCAGTACTTC. As protein: CASSLSGRRYEQYF. The chain uses TRBV28 and TRBJ2-7, with D maybe TRBD2 (6 bases). Per germline, CDR1 MDHEN and CDR2 SYDVKM. Trimming stripped 1 base from V and 4 bases from J, with 11 bases between. This CDR3 is 14 amino acids long.

This clonotype was recorded at least ten times. This chain connects TRBV11-3 to TRBJ2-3; D gene ambiguous. Germline values: CDR1 SGHNT, CDR2 YENEEA. The CDR3 is 13 amino acids. Trimming shortened V by 1 base and J by 2 bases, and 4 bases separated the two germline ends. CDR3 protein: CASSLVYTDTQYF. The DNA for the CDR3 is TGTGCCAGCAGCTTAGTCTACACAGATACGCAGTATTTT.

This clonotype was recorded at least ten times. The chain carries TRBV2 and TRBJ2-1; 13 nucleotides agree with TRBD2. In germline, CDR1 is SNHLY, CDR2 FYNNEI. The junction had 9 bases not matched to a gene; V was cut back by 4 bases and J by 12 bases. This CDR3 contains 15 residues. CDR3 loop: CASSGTSGRSGLQFF. The DNA for the CDR3 is TGTGCCAGCAGTGGGACTAGCGGGAGATCCGGATTGCAGTTCTTC.

This clonotype was counted a single time. The chain recombines TRBV19 with TRBJ2-1; D perhaps matches TRBD2 (5 bases). Germline V gene lookup returns CDR1 LNHDA and CDR2 SQIVND (reference sequence). Trimming took off 0 bases at V and 2 bases at J, with 11 bases between the two ends. The CDR3 covers 16 residues. The chain's CDR3 is CASSIDRDPPYNEQFF. CDR3 DNA sequence: TGTGCCAGTAGTATAGACCGGGATCCCCCCTACAATGAGCAGTTCTTC.

For this clonotype: Mismatch with germline at one junction end may stem from a read error. The chain uses TRBV15 and TRBJ1-2; D is unclear. This CDR3 is 15 amino acids long. Germline CDR1 is LNHNV and CDR2 is YYDKDF (reference sequence). The CDR3 nucleotides read TGTGCCACCAGGAGAGATCTTGGACGGTCGGATGGCTACACCTTC. It is translated as CATRRDLGRSDGYTF.

The rearrangement joins TRBV28 to TRBJ1-1, with a tentative D call TRBD1 (5 bases). V lost 2 bases, J lost 4 bases, and 23 bases lay in between. This CDR3 is built from 18 residues. CDR1 is MDHEN, CDR2 SYDVKM, per germline. CDR3 sequence: CASSLGFQGRGVSTEAFF. In nucleotides, the CDR3 is TGTGCCAGCAGTTTAGGTTTTCAGGGTAGGGGCGTGAGCACTGAAGCTTTCTTT.

This sequence joins TRBV10-3 and TRBJ2-5; D unresolved. CDR1 ENHRY and CDR2 SYGVKD come from the germline V gene. V was clipped by 4 bases and J by 2 bases, with 5 bases between them. The CDR3 consists of 12 residues. Here the CDR3 reads CAISVGQETQYF. CDR3 in DNA: TGTGCCATCAGTGTTGGTCAAGAGACCCAGTACTTC.

In this sample, this clonotype turned up many times. The CDR3: CASSLPTGNTEAFF. Written as DNA, the CDR3 is TGTGCCAGCAGCCTTCCGACAGGGAACACTGAAGCTTTCTTT. The rearrangement joins TRBV7-6 to TRBJ1-1; tentative D call: TRBD1 (6 bases). This CDR3 contains 14 residues. Between the trimmed V and J ends, which lost 5 bases and 1 base, there was a span of 11 bases. From germline, CDR1 is SGHVS and CDR2 FNYEAQ.

This chain connects TRBV20-1 to TRBJ2-4; the D gene is possibly TRBD1 (7 bases). This CDR3 is 19 amino acids long. Between the trimmed V and J ends, which lost 5 bases and 5 bases, there was a span of 31 bases. CDR1 is DFQATT, CDR2 SNEGSKA, per germline (reference sequence). The CDR3 protein is CSAWRDSELLGLRENIQYF. The CDR3 DNA follows: TGCAGTGCTTGGAGGGACAGTGAGTTACTTGGCCTCCGCGAAAACATTCAGTACTTC.

This clonotype was recorded many times. The chain links TRBV2 to TRBJ2-3; 8 bases align to TRBD2. Germline loops: CDR1 SNHLY, CDR2 FYNNEI. Trimming at V came to 3 bases and at J to 4 bases, leaving 12 bases not matched to a gene. The CDR3 spans 17 residues. CDR3 region: CASSEGGAAGVADTQYF. The CDR3 DNA sequence: TGTGCCAGCAGTGAGGGGGGAGCAGCGGGAGTGGCAGATACGCAGTATTTT.

This clonotype was found a few times. The CDR3 region is CASWDRGSSDTQYF. CDR3 in DNA: TGTGCCAGTTGGGACAGGGGGTCGTCAGATACGCAGTATTTT. The rearrangement links TRBV19 to TRBJ2-3; 11 nucleotides line up with TRBD1. This CDR3 is 14 amino acids long. Germline-derived CDR1 and CDR2 are LNHDA and SQIVND (reference sequence). With 8 bases clipped from V and 4 bases from J, the junction kept 5 bases outside the gene matches.

This clonotype was seen repeatedly, ten times or more. The chain links TRBV3-1 to TRBJ2-7; 9 nucleotides line up with TRBD1. The CDR3 covers 17 residues. V lost 4 bases and J lost 5; bases outside the gene matches: 15. The germline V gene encodes CDR1 LGHDT and CDR2 YNNKEL (reference sequence). The CDR3 sequence is CASSLLMGQGYWNEQYF. The DNA of the CDR3 is TGTGCCAGCAGCCTTTTGATGGGACAGGGTTATTGGAACGAGCAGTACTTC.

A word on this clonotype: A read error may be the cause here, since a much bigger clone is one base away. The V and J genes are TRBV20-1 and TRBJ2-7; the D gene could be TRBD1 or TRBD2 (5 bases each). V was pared by 6 bases and J by 6 bases, with 27 bases between. Germline assignment: CDR1 DFQATT and CDR2 SNEGSKA (reference sequence). The CDR3 is made up of 16 amino acids. In DNA, the CDR3 is TGCAGTGCCAGAACGGGACGCCAGGCCGGGATGCGCGAGCAGTACTTC. Encoded protein: CSARTGRQAGMREQYF.

In this sample, this clonotype turned up a few times. CDR3 bases: TGCAGCGCCGTGGGGCAGGGTTATGGCTACACCTTC. Translation: CSAVGQGYGYTF. The chain links TRBV29-1 to TRBJ1-2, with D perhaps matching TRBD1 (5 bases). Germline loops: CDR1 SQVTM, CDR2 ANQGSEA. Trimming took 7 bases from V and 5 from J, leaving 14 bases between them. The CDR3 covers 12 residues.

Turning to this clonotype: This may be a read error, as it is one base from a much larger clone. The chain uses TRBV10-3 and TRBJ2-7; D ambiguous. The germline V gene has CDR1 ENHRY and CDR2 SYGVKD. The CDR3 covers 12 residues. Trimming removed 3 bases at V and 7 bases at J, with 10 bases between. CDR3 region: CAISDPYNEQYF. The CDR3 region has the DNA TGTGCCATCAGTGATCCCTACAATGAGCAGTACTTC.

CDR3 DNA sequence: TGTGCCAGCAGCGTATCAGGACTAGCGGGCACAGATACGCAGTATTTT. This encodes CASSVSGLAGTDTQYF. The J gene is TRBJ2-3, the V gene TRBV9; 10 nucleotides match TRBD2. Trimming cost V 1 base and J 1 base; bases outside gene matches: 3. Germline V lookup: CDR1 SGDLS, CDR2 YYNGEE. The CDR3 loop spans 16 amino acids.

The sample holds a few counts of this clonotype. With a much larger clone just one base away, this may be a read error. The chain carries TRBV3-1 and TRBJ1-6; D is unresolved. This CDR3 has 14 amino acids. With 1 base removed from V and 7 bases from J, the gap between germline ends came to 8 bases. Germline V gene sequence: CDR1 LGHDT, CDR2 YNNKEL (reference sequence). CDR3 region: CASSQVLGNSPLHF. For the CDR3, the DNA is TGTGCCAGCAGCCAAGTTTTGGGGAATTCACCCCTCCACTTT.

This clonotype has at least ten counts. J is TRBJ2-7 and V is TRBV28, with 7 bases matching TRBD2. Germline V gene data show CDR1 as MDHEN and CDR2 as SYDVKM. There are 14 residues in the CDR3. V lost 3 bases, J lost 2 bases, and 4 bases stayed unmatched. CDR3 region: CASSLGGFTYEQYF. The CDR3 DNA sequence: TGTGCCAGCAGTTTGGGAGGGTTCACCTACGAGCAGTACTTC.

The chain recombines TRBV20-1 with TRBJ2-7; 9 bases align to TRBD2. The junction had 8 bases not matched to a gene; V was cut back by 3 bases and J by 5 bases. Germline V lookup: CDR1 DFQATT, CDR2 SNEGSKA (reference sequence). This CDR3 region has 14 residues. The chain's CDR3 is CSARSRSGRNEQYF. The CDR3 DNA sequence: TGCAGTGCTAGGAGTCGGAGCGGGAGGAACGAGCAGTACTTC.